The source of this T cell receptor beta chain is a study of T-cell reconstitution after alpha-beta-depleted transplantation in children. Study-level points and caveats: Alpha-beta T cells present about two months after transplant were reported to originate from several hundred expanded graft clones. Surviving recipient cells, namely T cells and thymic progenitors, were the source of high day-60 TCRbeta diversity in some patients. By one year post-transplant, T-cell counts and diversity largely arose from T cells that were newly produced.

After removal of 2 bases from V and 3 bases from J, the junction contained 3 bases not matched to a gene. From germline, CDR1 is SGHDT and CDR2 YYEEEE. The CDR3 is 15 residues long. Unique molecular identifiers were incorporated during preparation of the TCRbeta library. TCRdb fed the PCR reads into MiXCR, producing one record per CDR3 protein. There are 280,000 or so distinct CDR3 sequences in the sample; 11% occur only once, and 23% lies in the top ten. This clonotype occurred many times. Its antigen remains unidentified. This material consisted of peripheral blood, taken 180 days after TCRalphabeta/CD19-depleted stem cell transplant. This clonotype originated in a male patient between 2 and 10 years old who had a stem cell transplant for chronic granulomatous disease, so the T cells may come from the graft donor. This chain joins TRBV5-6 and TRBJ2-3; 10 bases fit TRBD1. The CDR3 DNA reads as TGTGCCAGCAGCTTCCGGACAGGGGGTACAGATACGCAGTATTTT. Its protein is CASSFRTGGTDTQYF.